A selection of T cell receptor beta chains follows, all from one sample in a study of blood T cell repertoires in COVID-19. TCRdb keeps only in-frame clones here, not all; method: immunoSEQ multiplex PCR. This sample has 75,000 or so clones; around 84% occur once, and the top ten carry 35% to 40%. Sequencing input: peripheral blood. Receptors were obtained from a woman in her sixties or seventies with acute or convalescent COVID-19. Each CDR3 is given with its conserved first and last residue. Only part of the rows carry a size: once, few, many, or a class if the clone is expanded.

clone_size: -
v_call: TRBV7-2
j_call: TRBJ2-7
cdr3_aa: CASSKQHGGLYEQYF

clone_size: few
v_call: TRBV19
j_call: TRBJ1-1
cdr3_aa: CASISQSGVSTEAFF

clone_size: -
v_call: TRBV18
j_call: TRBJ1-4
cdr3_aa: CASSLLDRGRAVIF

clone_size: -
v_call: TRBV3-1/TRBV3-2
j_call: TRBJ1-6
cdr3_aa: CASSQLRDNSPLHF

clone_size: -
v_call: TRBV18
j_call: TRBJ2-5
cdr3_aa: CASSPRSDSASETQYF

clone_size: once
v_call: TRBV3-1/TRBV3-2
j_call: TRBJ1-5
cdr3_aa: CASSRNLGQGGQPQHF

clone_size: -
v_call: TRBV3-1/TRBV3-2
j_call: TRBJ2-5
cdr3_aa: CASDQGDTQYF

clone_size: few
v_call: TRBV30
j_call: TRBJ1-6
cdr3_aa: CAWAPSTGYFGNSPLHF

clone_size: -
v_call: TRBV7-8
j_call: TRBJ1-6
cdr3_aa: CASSWDRVNSPLHF

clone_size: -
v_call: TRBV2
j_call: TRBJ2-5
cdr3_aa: CASGLRSGETQYF

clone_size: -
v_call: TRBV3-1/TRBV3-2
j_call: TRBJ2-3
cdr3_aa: CASSQATSGSPDTQYF

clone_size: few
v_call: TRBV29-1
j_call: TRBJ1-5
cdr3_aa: CSVTQGAIQPQHF

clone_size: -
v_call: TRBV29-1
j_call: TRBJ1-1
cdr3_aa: CSARRLGTGETEAFF

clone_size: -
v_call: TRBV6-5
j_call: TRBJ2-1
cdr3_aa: CASIRTSKGEQFF

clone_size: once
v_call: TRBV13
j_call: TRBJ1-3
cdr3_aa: CASSVGQGPSGNTIYF

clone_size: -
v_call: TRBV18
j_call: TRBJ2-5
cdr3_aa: CASSPSQTVYQETQYF

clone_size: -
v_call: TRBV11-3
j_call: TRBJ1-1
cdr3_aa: CASSSRINTEAFF

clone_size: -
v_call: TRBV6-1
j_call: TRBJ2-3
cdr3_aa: CASSGGLAGGSTDTQYF

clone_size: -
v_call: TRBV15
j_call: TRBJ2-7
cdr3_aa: CATSRDSEHEQYF

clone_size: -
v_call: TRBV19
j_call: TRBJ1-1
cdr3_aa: CASSTHLDRLNTEAFF

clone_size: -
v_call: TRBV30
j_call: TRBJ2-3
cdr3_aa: CAWTSMELSPLAGVVDTQYF

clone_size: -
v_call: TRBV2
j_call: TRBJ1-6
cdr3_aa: CASRGQGAENSPLHF

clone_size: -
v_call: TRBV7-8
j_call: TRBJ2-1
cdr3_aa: CASSPLAGESHEQFF

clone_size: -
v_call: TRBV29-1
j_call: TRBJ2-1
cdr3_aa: CSAGEPLGEQFF

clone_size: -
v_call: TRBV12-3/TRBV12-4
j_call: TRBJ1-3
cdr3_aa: CASRAGGGNTIYF

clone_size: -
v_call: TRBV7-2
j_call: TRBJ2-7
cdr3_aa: CASSLDRLRKQYF

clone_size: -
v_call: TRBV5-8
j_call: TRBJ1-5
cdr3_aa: CASSFGTLSNQPQHF

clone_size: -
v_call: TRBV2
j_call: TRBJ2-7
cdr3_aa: CASSEGGHGNQIEQYF

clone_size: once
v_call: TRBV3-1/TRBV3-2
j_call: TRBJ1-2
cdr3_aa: CASSPHVLESRNGYTF

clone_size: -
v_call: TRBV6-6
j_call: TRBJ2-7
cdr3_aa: CASSYSSRQTYEQYF

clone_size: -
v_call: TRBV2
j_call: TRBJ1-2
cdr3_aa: CASTQEILYGYTF

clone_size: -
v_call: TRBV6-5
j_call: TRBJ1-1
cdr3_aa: CASRGQGRFTEAFF

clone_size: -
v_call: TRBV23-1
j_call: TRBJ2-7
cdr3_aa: CASSPGQQYEQYF

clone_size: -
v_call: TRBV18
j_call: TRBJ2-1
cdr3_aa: CASSPNLGLAVDEQFF

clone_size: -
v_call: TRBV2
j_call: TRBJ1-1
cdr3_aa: CASSQLGTANTEAFF

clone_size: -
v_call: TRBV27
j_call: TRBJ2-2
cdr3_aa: CASSLTLAGWGTGELFF

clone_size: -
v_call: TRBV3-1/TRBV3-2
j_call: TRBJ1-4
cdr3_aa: CASSGARGLEKLFF

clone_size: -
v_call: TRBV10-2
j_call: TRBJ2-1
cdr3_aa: CASSEYVGTRFSNEQFF

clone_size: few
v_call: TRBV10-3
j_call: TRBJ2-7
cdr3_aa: CAISELSRGSEQYF

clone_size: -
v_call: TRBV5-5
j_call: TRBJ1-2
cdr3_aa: CASSLQQEYGYTF